A selection of T cell receptor beta chains follows, all from one sample in a study of blood T cell repertoires in COVID-19. Profiling relied on immunoSEQ multiplex PCR, and the TCRdb table lists in-frame clones only, not all of them. This table holds around 200,000 clones, roughly 83% found once. The sample taken for sequencing was PBMCs or T cells enriched from blood (not recorded which). Receptor source: a woman aged 25 to 45 who had recovered from COVID-19. CDR3s include the opening cysteine and the closing phenylalanine or tryptophan.

CDR3aa	v_gene	j_gene
CASSPTGYEQYF	TRBV7-8	TRBJ2-7
CASSLVGGLSEKLFF	TRBV7-6	TRBJ1-4
CASSATGLTEAFF	TRBV7-9	TRBJ1-1
CASSVPGATNEKLFF	TRBV5-5	TRBJ1-4
CASTLSGFNEQFF	TRBV2	TRBJ2-1
CASSVGSLAGGYQETQYF	TRBV9	TRBJ2-5
CASSQRTGSSYNSPLHF	TRBV3-1/TRBV3-2	TRBJ1-6
CASSFRQATNEKLFF	TRBV7-8	TRBJ1-4
CASSEVSQPQHF	TRBV2	TRBJ1-5
CASSPFFTGTANTEAFF	TRBV4-1	TRBJ1-1
CASSYSETGVSPLHF	TRBV6-5	TRBJ1-6
CASSLEAGVGYTF	TRBV5-4	TRBJ1-2
CATTRQRSSYEQYF	TRBV28	TRBJ2-7
CASSGGIGETQYF	TRBV5-1	TRBJ2-5
CASSLDRVIETQYF	TRBV6-5	TRBJ2-5
CASSSGTNTGELFF	TRBV6-5	TRBJ2-2
CASSVEAGAVSDTQYF	TRBV9	TRBJ2-3
CASAAGQTSSYNSPLHF	TRBV19	TRBJ1-6
CASSLNPGTGGDLSTDTQYF	TRBV5-1	TRBJ2-3
CASSQTPGLAGREQYF	TRBV7-2	TRBJ2-7
CASSSGTRIDIQYF	TRBV5-1	TRBJ2-4
CASSLQTREAFF	TRBV28	TRBJ1-1